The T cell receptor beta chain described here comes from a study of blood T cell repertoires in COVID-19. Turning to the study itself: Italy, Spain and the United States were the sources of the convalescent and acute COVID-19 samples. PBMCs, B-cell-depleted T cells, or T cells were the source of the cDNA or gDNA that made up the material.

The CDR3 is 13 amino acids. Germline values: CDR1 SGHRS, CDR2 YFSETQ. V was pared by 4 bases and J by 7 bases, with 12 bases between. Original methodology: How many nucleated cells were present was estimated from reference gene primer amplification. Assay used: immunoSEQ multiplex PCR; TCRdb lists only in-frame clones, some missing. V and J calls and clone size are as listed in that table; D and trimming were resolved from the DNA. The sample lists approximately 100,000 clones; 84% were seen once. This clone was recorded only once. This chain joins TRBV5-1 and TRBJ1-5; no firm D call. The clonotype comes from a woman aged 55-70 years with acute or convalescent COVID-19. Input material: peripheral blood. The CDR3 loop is CASSPGTGQPQHF. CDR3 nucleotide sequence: TGCGCCAGCAGCCCCGGAACGGGGCAGCCCCAGCATTTT.